The clone carrying this T cell receptor (beta chain) has more than one count but fewer than ten. The antigen remains undetermined. CDR3 length: 17 amino acids. From germline, CDR1 is SGHTA and CDR2 FQGTGA. Trimming took off 2 bases at V and 1 base at J, with 14 bases between the two ends. One entry per CDR3 protein, called by TCRdb with MiXCR from the 5' RACE reads. The table shows around 150,000 distinct CDR3 sequences, with under 45% occurring only once. This entry comes from a study of CD8 T cells in ankylosing spondylitis. Overall study results and limits: One TCR beta motif, made up of 7 or 8 highly homologous variants, appeared characteristic of ankylosing spondylitis blood. Disease-linked clones bore a CD8+ phenotype, appearing relatively rarely in peripheral blood.

This TCR was sampled from a male donor with ankylosing spondylitis. This chain joins TRBV7-3 and TRBJ1-4; unclear D gene. Sequenced material: synovial fluid, either unsorted or a sorted T cell fraction (not recorded which). The CDR3 is CASSLWRQTQTNEKLFF. DNA for the CDR3: TGTGCCAGCAGCTTATGGCGTCAGACCCAAACTAATGAAAAACTGTTTTTT.